The 18 T cell receptor beta chains below come from one sample, sequenced in a study of beta chain features in type 1 diabetes. Reverse transcription of all isolated RNA meant that expressed TCRB transcripts were sequenced. Data came from immunoSEQ multiplex PCR; TCRdb stores just in-frame clones and leaves some out. Of hundreds of thousands of clones in the sample, around an eighth were seen once. Regarding the study as a whole: Shorter TCRB CDR3s, moderately but significantly so, marked every one of the four CD4+ subsets in Type 1 diabetes patients.

For these TCRs, the target antigens are not known. Sequencing was performed on naive CD4+ T cells from blood. The receptors shown here come from a man between 18 and 29 years old with type 1 diabetes.

This clone was found a few times. J is TRBJ2-2 and V is TRBV9; unclear D gene. The germline V gene encodes CDR1 SGDLS and CDR2 YYNGEE. The CDR3 runs 15 residues. Trimming stripped 1 base from V and 0 bases from J, with 7 bases between. CDR3 bases: TGTGCCAGCAGCGTATACGGAACGAACACCGGGGAGCTGTTTTTT. Its protein product is CASSVYGTNTGELFF.

In the case of this clone: The junction and the germline gene differ at one end; a read error may be behind it. CDR3: CTWSPDSYNEQFF. The CDR3 DNA reads as TGTACCTGGAGTCCCGACAGCTACAATGAGCAGTTCTTC. V and J are TRBV30 and TRBJ2-1; TRBD1 might be the D (5 bases). CDR1 is GTSNPN and CDR2 is SVGIG in the germline V gene (reference sequence). The CDR3 is 13 amino acids.

This clone was seen more than once but under ten times. The chain combines TRBV30 with TRBJ1-2; 7 bases agree with TRBD1. The V gene end was trimmed by 3 bases and the J gene end by 4 bases; junction bases not matched to a gene: 5. The germline CDR1 and CDR2 sequences are GTSNPN and SVGIG (reference sequence). The CDR3 contains 13 residues. The CDR3 region has the DNA TGTGCCTGGAGGACAGGGCGGGCCTATGGCTACACCTTC. It translates to CAWRTGRAYGYTF.

The sample holds one count of this clone. This sequence joins TRBV5-1 and TRBJ2-3; the D gene is possibly TRBD1 (6 bases). The CDR3 runs 14 residues. Germline CDR1 reads SGHRS; CDR2 reads YFSETQ. Deletions cut 3 bases from V and 1 base from J, with 9 bases between. CDR3 nucleotide sequence: TGCGCCAGCAGCTATTCAGGGGGCACAGATACGCAGTATTTT. Residues: CASSYSGGTDTQYF.

This chain uses TRBV7-7 with TRBJ2-6, with D possibly called TRBD1 or TRBD2 (5 bases each). This CDR3 has 15 amino acids. The germline gives CDR1 SSHAT, CDR2 FNYEAQ (reference sequence). V was clipped by 5 bases and J by 4 bases, with 12 bases between them. CDR3: CASSPSGPGANVLTF. The CDR3 bases are TGTGCCAGCAGCCCCTCGGGGCCGGGGGCCAACGTCCTGACTTTC.

The J gene is TRBJ2-3, the V gene TRBV7-9, with TRBD1 matching 7 bases. CDR3 length: 14 amino acids. V lost 5 bases to trimming and J lost 3 bases; unmatched junction nucleotides: 5. Germline V gene sequence: CDR1 SEHNR, CDR2 FQNEAQ (reference sequence). The CDR3 loop is CASSPGGETDTQYF. DNA for the CDR3: TGTGCCAGCAGCCCAGGGGGTGAGACAGATACGCAGTATTTT.

A remark on this clone: This sample also contains other DNA sequences that code for the same CDR3. The chain combines TRBV15 with TRBJ2-3, with D possibly being TRBD1 or TRBD2 (5 bases each). Trimming pared 1 base from V and 6 bases from J, leaving 8 bases between. The V gene's germline CDR1 is LNHNV and CDR2 YYDKDF (reference sequence). The CDR3 has 13 residues. CDR3 amino acids: CATSRGGPDTQYF. The CDR3, as DNA: TGTGCCACCAGCAGAGGGGGACCGGATACGCAGTATTTT.

The sample holds a few counts of this clone. The V gene is TRBV5-1, the J gene TRBJ2-7, with 7 bases fitting TRBD2. Trimming at V came to 4 bases and at J to 2 bases, leaving 9 bases not matched to a gene. CDR1 and CDR2 (germline): SGHRS, YFSETQ. The CDR3 is 15 amino acids. CDR3 in amino acids: CASSPLPGGPYEQYF. Written as DNA, the CDR3 is TGCGCCAGCAGCCCATTACCGGGGGGACCCTACGAGCAGTACTTC.

Only a few counts were recorded for this clone. This rearrangement joins TRBV25-1 to TRBJ2-1; D tentatively fits TRBD1 or TRBD2 (6 bases each). The V gene lost 1 base and the J gene lost 5 bases, with 15 bases spanning the gap. Germline-derived CDR1 and CDR2 are MGHDK and SYGVNS. The CDR3 contains 16 residues. CDR3 nucleotides: TGTGCCAGCAGTGAATCACGGGGGCTACATAACAATGAGCAGTTCTTC. This encodes CASSESRGLHNNEQFF.

The chain couples TRBV11-3 to TRBJ2-3; TRBD1 aligns across 8 bases. The V segment lost 2 bases and the J segment 6 bases; nucleotides outside the gene matches: 10. Germline CDR1 SGHNT, CDR2 YENEEA. There are 16 residues in the CDR3. The CDR3 loop reads CASSLSTGAWSDTQYF. The DNA for the CDR3 is TGTGCCAGCAGCTTATCGACAGGGGCCTGGTCCGATACGCAGTATTTT.

This clone was seen only a few times. This rearrangement joins TRBV5-4 to TRBJ2-6; the match to TRBD1 covers 10 bases. The V segment lost 1 base and the J segment 3 bases; nucleotides outside the gene matches: 4. This CDR3 has 17 amino acids. The V gene's germline CDR1 is SGHNT and CDR2 YYREEE (reference sequence). Here the CDR3 reads CASSLKTGGFGANVLTF. DNA for the CDR3: TGTGCCAGCAGCTTGAAGACAGGGGGCTTTGGGGCCAACGTCCTGACTTTC. Supplemented by reference TRBV5-4 and TRBJ2-6, the full variable domain reads ETGVTQSPTHLIKTRGQQVTLRCSSQSGHNTVSWYQQALGQGPQFIFQYYREEENGRGNFPPRFSGLQFPNYSSELNVNALELDDSALYLCASSLKTGGFGANVLTFGAGSRLTVL.

This clone was detected only a few times. The CDR3 region has the DNA TGTGCCAGCAGTCTTCTGACGGGGGGCACAGATACGCAGTATTTT. Amino acids: CASSLLTGGTDTQYF. The V gene is TRBV6-1, the J gene TRBJ2-3; tentative D call: TRBD2 (6 bases). V lost 5 bases and J lost 1, with 13 bases in between. Germline V lookup: CDR1 MNHNS, CDR2 SASEGT. This CDR3 has 15 residues.

The chain recombines TRBV7-3 with TRBJ2-4; D call uncertain. The CDR3 extends over 14 amino acids. Looked up from germline, CDR1 is SGHTA and CDR2 is FQGTGA. V was trimmed by 5 bases and J by 1 base, leaving 9 bases between them. The CDR3 sequence: CASSPQAAKNIQYF. The DNA of the CDR3 is TGTGCCAGCAGCCCCCAAGCTGCCAAAAACATTCAGTACTTC.

This clone appeared a few times. V is TRBV5-4 and J is TRBJ1-1, with 7 bases identical to TRBD1. V shed 3 bases and J 4 bases; nucleotides not matched to a gene: 9. CDR3 length: 15 amino acids. The germline V gene encodes CDR1 SGHNT and CDR2 YYREEE (reference sequence). CDR3 region: CASSWTGRLGTEAFF. CDR3 bases: TGTGCCAGCAGCTGGACAGGACGCCTGGGCACTGAAGCTTTCTTT. The full variable domain, rest sourced from reference TRBV5-4 and TRBJ1-1, is ETGVTQSPTHLIKTRGQQVTLRCSSQSGHNTVSWYQQALGQGPQFIFQYYREEENGRGNFPPRFSGLQFPNYSSELNVNALELDDSALYLCASSWTGRLGTEAFFGQGTRLTVV.

This clone was detected only a few times. The chain employs TRBV6-5 and TRBJ1-2, with a tentative D call TRBD1 (5 bases). This CDR3 is built from 13 residues. Germline lookup yields CDR1 MNHEY and CDR2 SVGAGI. Trimming removed 6 bases from V and 7 bases from J, with 15 bases in between. CDR3 nucleotides: TGTGCCAGCAGCCGACGTCAGGGAGGTGGCTACACCTTC. The encoded protein is CASSRRQGGGYTF.

This clone was counted only a few times. This chain links TRBV6-1 with TRBJ2-7; tentative D call: TRBD2 (5 bases). The V end lost 4 bases, the J end lost 0 bases, and 13 bases lay between the germline ends. The CDR3 spans 15 residues. Germline V CDR1 and CDR2: MNHNS, SASEGT. As DNA, the CDR3 is TGTGCCAGCAGTGGAACGATCGGGGTCTCCTACGAGCAGTACTTC. This codes for CASSGTIGVSYEQYF.

This clone was recorded a few times. This chain connects TRBV6-5 to TRBJ1-3, with 8 bases fitting TRBD1. The CDR3 has 14 residues. V dropped 6 bases and J dropped 4; count of bases not matched to a gene: 5. Germline CDR1 and CDR2: MNHEY and SVGAGI. Written as DNA, the CDR3 is TGTGCCAGCAGGGCACAGGGGGAGGGAAACACCATATATTTT. Translating gives CASRAQGEGNTIYF.

The chain has TRBV10-3 and TRBJ2-1; the D is unclear. V lost 4 bases, J lost 0 bases, and 10 bases lay in between. The CDR3 sequence is 15 residues long. Germline V gene lookup returns CDR1 ENHRY and CDR2 SYGVKD. The CDR3 nucleotides read TGTGCCATCAGTGGATCGGTTAGCTCCTACAATGAGCAGTTCTTC. Protein sequence: CAISGSVSSYNEQFF.